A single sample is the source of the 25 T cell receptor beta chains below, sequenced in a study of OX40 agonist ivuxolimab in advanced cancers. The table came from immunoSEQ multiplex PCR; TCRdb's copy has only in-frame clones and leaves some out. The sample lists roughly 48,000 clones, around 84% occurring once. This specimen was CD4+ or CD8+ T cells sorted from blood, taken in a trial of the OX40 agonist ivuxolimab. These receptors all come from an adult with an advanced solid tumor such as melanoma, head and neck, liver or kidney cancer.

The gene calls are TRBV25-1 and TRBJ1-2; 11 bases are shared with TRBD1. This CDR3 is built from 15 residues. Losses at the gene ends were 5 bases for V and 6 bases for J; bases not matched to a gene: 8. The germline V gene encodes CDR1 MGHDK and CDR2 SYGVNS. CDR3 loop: CASSKRGQGVNGYTF. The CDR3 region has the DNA TGTGCCAGCAGTAAGAGGGGACAGGGGGTGAATGGCTACACCTTC.

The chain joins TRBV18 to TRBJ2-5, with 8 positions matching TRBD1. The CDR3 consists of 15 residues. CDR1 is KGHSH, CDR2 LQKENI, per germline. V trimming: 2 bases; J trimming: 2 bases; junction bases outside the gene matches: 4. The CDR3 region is CASSPGTGDQETQYF. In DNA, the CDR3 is TGTGCCAGCTCACCAGGGACAGGCGATCAAGAGACCCAGTACTTC.

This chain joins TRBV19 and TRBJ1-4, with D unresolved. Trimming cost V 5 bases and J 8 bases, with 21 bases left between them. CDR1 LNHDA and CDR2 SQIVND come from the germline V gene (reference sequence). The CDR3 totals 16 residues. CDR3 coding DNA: TGTGCCAGTAGTCTGCCTGGGAGACCTTCGAAGGAAAAACTGTTTTTT. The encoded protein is CASSLPGRPSKEKLFF.

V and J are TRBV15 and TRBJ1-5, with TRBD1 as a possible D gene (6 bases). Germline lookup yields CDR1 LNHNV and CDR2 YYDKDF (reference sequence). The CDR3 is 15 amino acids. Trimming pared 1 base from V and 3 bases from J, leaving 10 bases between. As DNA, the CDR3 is TGTGCCACCAGCAGAGTGGACAGAATCAATCAGCCCCAGCATTTT. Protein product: CATSRVDRINQPQHF. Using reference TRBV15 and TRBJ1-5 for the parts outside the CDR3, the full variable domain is DAMVIQNPRYQVTQFGKPVTLSCSQTLNHNVMYWYQQKSSQAPKLLFHYYDKDFNNEADTPDNFQSRRPNTSFCFLDIRSPGLGDTAMYLCATSRVDRINQPQHFGDGTRLSIL.

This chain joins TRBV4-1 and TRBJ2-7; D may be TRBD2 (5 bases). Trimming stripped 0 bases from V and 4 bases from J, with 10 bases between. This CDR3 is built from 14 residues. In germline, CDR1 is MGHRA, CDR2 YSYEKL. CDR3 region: CASSQDLGGYEQYF. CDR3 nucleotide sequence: TGCGCCAGCAGCCAAGATTTAGGAGGTTACGAGCAGTACTTC.

CDR3 bases: TGTGCCAGCAGCCAATTAAATTCCGGGACAGGCTCAACTAATGAAAAACTGTTTTTT. It specifies CASSQLNSGTGSTNEKLFF. J is TRBJ1-4 and V is TRBV4-2; 8 positions agree with TRBD1. The junction had 11 bases not matched to a gene; V was cut back by 2 bases and J by 0 bases. This CDR3 region has 19 residues. From germline, CDR1 is LGHNA and CDR2 YNFKEQ.

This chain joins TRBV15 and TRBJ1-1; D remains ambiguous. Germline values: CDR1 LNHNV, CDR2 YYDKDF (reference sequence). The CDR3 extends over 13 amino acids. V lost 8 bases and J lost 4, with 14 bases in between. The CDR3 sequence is CATERIAATEAFF. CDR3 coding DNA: TGTGCCACCGAAAGAATTGCTGCCACTGAAGCTTTCTTT.

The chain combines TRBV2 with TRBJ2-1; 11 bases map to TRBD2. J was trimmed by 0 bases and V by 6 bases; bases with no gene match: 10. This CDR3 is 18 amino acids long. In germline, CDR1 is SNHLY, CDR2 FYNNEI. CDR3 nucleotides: TGTGCCAGCAGGCGTAGCGGGAGGGCCTCGGGCTCCTACAATGAGCAGTTCTTC. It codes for CASRRSGRASGSYNEQFF.

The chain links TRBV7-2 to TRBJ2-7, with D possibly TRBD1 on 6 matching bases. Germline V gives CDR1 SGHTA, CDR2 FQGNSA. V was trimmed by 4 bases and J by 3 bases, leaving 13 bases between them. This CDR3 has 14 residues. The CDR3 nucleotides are TGTGCCAGCAGCTCCTCGACAGGAGGCTACGAGCAGTACTTC. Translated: CASSSSTGGYEQYF.

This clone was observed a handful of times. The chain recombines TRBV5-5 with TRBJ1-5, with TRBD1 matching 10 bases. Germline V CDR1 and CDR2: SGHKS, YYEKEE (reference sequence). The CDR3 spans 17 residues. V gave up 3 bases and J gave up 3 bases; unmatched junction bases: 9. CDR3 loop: CASSWGKGQGDNQPQHF. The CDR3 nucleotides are TGTGCCAGCAGCTGGGGGAAAGGACAGGGGGACAATCAGCCCCAGCATTTT.

Here the CDR3 reads CASSPGRDSYNEQFF. DNA for the CDR3: TGTGCCAGCAGCCCGGGGCGCGACAGCTACAATGAGCAGTTCTTC. The chain links TRBV27 to TRBJ2-1; D is possibly TRBD1 or TRBD2 (5 bases each). The length of the CDR3 is 15 residues. In germline, CDR1 is MNHEY, CDR2 SMNVEV (reference sequence). V lost 6 bases and J lost 3, with 15 bases in between.

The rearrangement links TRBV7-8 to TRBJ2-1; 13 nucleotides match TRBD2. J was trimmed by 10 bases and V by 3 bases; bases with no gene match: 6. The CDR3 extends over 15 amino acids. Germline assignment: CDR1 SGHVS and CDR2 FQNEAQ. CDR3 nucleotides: TGTGCCAGCAGCTTTAGGACTAGCGGGAGAACCGAGCAGTTCTTC. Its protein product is CASSFRTSGRTEQFF.

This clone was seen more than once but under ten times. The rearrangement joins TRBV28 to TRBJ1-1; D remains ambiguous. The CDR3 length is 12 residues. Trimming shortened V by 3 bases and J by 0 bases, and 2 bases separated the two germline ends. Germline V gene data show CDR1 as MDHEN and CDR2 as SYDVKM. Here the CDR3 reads CASSLMNTEAFF. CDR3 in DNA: TGTGCCAGCAGTTTGATGAACACTGAAGCTTTCTTT.

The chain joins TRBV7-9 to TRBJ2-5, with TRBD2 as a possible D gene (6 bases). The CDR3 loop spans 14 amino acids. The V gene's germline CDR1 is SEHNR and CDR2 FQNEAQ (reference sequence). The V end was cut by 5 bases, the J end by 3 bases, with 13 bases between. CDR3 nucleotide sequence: TGTGCCAGCAGCCGAGACTGGGGGGAAGAGACCCAGTACTTC. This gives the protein CASSRDWGEETQYF. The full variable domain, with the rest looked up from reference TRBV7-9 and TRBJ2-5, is DTGVSQNPRHKITKRGQNVTFRCDPISEHNRLYWYRQTLGQGPEFLTYFQNEAQLEKSRLLSDRFSAERPKGSFSTLEIQRTEQGDSAMYLCASSRDWGEETQYFGPGTRLLVL.

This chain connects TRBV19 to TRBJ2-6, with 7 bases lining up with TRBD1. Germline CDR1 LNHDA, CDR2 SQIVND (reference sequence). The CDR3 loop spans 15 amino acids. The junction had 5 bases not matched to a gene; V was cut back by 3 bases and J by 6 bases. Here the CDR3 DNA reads TGTGCCAGTAGTATCGAGGGGGCTGAGGCCAACGTCCTGACTTTC. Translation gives CASSIEGAEANVLTF.

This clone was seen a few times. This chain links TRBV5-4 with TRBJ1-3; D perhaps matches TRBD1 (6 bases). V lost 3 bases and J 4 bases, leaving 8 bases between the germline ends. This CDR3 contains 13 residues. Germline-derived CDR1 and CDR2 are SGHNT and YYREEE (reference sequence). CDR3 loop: CASSSDRGNTIYF. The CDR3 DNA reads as TGTGCCAGCAGCTCTGACAGGGGAAACACCATATATTTT.

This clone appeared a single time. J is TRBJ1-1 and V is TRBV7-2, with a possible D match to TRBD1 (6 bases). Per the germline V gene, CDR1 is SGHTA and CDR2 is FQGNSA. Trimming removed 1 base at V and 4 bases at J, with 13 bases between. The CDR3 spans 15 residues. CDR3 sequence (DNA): TGTGCCAGCAGCTTAGAACAGGGAGTGGTCACTGAAGCTTTCTTT. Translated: CASSLEQGVVTEAFF.

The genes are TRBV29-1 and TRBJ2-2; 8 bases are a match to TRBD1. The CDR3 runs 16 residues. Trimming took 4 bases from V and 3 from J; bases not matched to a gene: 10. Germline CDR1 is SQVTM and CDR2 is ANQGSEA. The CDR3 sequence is CSVVVGQARDTGELFF. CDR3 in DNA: TGCAGCGTTGTAGTGGGACAGGCAAGGGACACCGGGGAGCTGTTTTTT.

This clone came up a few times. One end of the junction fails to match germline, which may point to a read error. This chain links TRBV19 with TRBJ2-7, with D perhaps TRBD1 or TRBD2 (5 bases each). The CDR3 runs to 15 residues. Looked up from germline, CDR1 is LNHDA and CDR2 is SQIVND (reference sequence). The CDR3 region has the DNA TGTGCCAGTACCGTAGGCTGGGGGAAATCCTCCGAGCAGTACTTC. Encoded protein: CASTVGWGKSSEQYF.

The CDR3 region is CASSWSGLHNEQFF. The CDR3 region has the DNA TGTGCCAGCAGCTGGAGCGGACTCCACAATGAGCAGTTCTTC. This chain links TRBV7-9 with TRBJ2-1, with D possibly matching TRBD2 (5 bases). Trimming pared 4 bases from V and 5 bases from J, leaving 12 bases between. The CDR3 totals 14 residues. Per the germline V gene, CDR1 is SEHNR and CDR2 is FQNEAQ (reference sequence).

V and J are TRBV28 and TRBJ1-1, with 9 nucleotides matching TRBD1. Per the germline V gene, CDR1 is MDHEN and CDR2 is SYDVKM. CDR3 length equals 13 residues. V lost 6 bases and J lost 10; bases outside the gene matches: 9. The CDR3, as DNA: TGTGCCAGCAGGGCCGGGACAGGGCTTTCAGCTTTCTTT. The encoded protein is CASRAGTGLSAFF.

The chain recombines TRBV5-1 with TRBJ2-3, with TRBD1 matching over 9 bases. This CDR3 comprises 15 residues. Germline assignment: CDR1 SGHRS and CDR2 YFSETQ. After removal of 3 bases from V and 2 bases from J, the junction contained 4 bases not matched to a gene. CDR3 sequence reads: CASSWTGDFTDTQYF. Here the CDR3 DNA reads TGCGCCAGCAGCTGGACAGGGGATTTCACAGATACGCAGTATTTT.

The CDR3 DNA reads TGCGCCAGCAGCTTGGGAGCCGGACAGGGGGCCACAGATACGCAGTATTTT. Its translation is CASSLGAGQGATDTQYF. This chain connects TRBV5-1 to TRBJ2-3; 11 bases map to TRBD1. The CDR3 spans 17 residues. Trimming cost V 0 bases and J 2 bases; bases outside gene matches: 5. Germline V gene data show CDR1 as SGHRS and CDR2 as YFSETQ. Using reference TRBV5-1 and TRBJ2-3 for the parts outside the CDR3, the full variable domain is KAGVTQTPRYLIKTRGQQVTLSCSPISGHRSVSWYQQTPGQGLQFLFEYFSETQRNKGNFPGRFSGRQFSNSRSEMNVSTLELGDSALYLCASSLGAGQGATDTQYFGPGTRLTVL.

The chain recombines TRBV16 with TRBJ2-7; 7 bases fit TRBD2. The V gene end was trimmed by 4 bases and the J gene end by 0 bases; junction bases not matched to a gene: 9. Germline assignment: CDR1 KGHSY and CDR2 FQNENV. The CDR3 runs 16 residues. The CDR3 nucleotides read TGTGCCAGCAGCCCGCCGGGCGGGAGCGTCTCCTACGAGCAGTACTTC. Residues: CASSPPGGSVSYEQYF.

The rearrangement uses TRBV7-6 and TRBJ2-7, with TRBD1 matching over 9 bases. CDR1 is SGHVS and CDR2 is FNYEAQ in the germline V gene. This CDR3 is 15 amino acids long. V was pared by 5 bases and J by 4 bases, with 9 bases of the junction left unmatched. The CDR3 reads CASSQKQGAKYEQYF. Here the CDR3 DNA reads TGTGCCAGCAGCCAAAAACAGGGGGCTAAATACGAGCAGTACTTC.